This entry concerns a single T cell receptor (beta chain). TCRdb redid the calling of the multiplex PCR reads with MiXCR, one entry per CDR3 protein. The sample has 150,000 to 200,000 distinct CDR3 sequences; 33% are singletons. Axillary draining lymph nodes of breast cancer patients supplied the node samples. The data were obtained in a study of breast tumors, draining lymph nodes, adjacent tissues. The CDR3 is 14 residues long. V lost 6 bases to trimming and J lost 8 bases, with 19 bases between them. Germline CDR1 is KGHSH and CDR2 is LQKENI. The V and J genes are TRBV18 and TRBJ1-1, with D possibly TRBD1 on 6 matching bases. Sequenced sample: axillary lymph node tissue. The TCR sequence derives from a female donor with breast cancer. Some clones in this sample may be carry-over from other donors' samples. In DNA, the CDR3 is TGTGCCAGCTCGCCAGATCAGGGGCCAACCGAAGCTTTCTTT. It yields the protein CASSPDQGPTEAFF.